Each of the 9 T cell receptor beta chains below was sequenced from the same sample in a study of shared clonotypes between healthy human individuals. Sequencing used immunoSEQ multiplex PCR; TCRdb keeps in-frame clones, though not all of them. This sample has hundreds of thousands of clones, with about three quarters found just once. Sequencing was done on a sample of PBMCs. The receptors here all came from a woman in her thirties or forties in good health. Some clones in this sample may be carry-over from other donors' samples.

This clone was detected only a few times. This rearrangement joins TRBV11-2 to TRBJ2-3, with TRBD2 as a possible D gene (6 bases). The V end lost 7 bases, the J end lost 8 bases, and 19 bases lay between the germline ends. CDR1 and CDR2 from the germline V gene are SGHAT and FQNNGV. The CDR3 sequence is 14 residues long. The CDR3 DNA sequence: TGTGCCAGCACCCCCGGGAGAGGGAGGAGTACGCAGTATTTT. Protein product: CASTPGRGRSTQYF.

This chain connects TRBV4-3 to TRBJ2-1; no firm D call. Trimming took 1 base from V and 2 from J, leaving 6 bases between them. CDR3 length equals 14 residues. Germline V gene data show CDR1 as LGHNA and CDR2 as YSLEER. CDR3 amino acids: CASSQGQAYNEQFF. The CDR3 DNA is TGCGCCAGCAGCCAAGGGCAGGCCTACAATGAGCAGTTCTTC.

This chain links TRBV4-1 with TRBJ1-6; TRBD1 is a possible D gene (5 bases). This CDR3 contains 15 residues. Trimming stripped 1 base from V and 11 bases from J, with 15 bases between. The germline V gene encodes CDR1 MGHRA and CDR2 YSYEKL. CDR3 region: CASSQGSPGSTPLHF. CDR3 DNA: TGCGCCAGCAGCCAAGGGTCCCCAGGGAGTACACCCCTCCACTTT.

There are many counts of this clone. Other nucleotide sequences in the sample specify the same CDR3. The CDR3 reads CAISEQGDYGYTF. The CDR3 DNA follows: TGTGCCATCAGTGAGCAGGGCGACTATGGCTACACCTTC. V and J are TRBV10-3 and TRBJ1-2, with a possible D match to TRBD1 (5 bases). This CDR3 contains 13 residues. V was trimmed by 2 bases and J by 3 bases, leaving 7 bases between them. The V gene's germline CDR1 is ENHRY and CDR2 SYGVKD.

The V and J genes are TRBV5-1 and TRBJ2-3, with D unresolved. This CDR3 region has 15 residues. Germline CDR1 is SGHRS and CDR2 is YFSETQ. The V end lost 4 bases, the J end lost 2 bases, and 14 bases lay between the germline ends. The CDR3: CASSQRGFVTDTQYF. CDR3 in DNA: TGCGCCAGCAGCCAAAGAGGTTTTGTCACAGATACGCAGTATTTT. The full variable domain, in which reference TRBV5-1 and TRBJ2-3 provide the parts outside the CDR3, is KAGVTQTPRYLIKTRGQQVTLSCSPISGHRSVSWYQQTPGQGLQFLFEYFSETQRNKGNFPGRFSGRQFSNSRSEMNVSTLELGDSALYLCASSQRGFVTDTQYFGPGTRLTVL.

The chain uses TRBV27 and TRBJ2-1; 8 bases map to TRBD2. J gave up 6 bases and V 2 bases, and 3 bases lay outside the gene matches. This CDR3 region has 14 residues. CDR1 MNHEY and CDR2 SMNVEV come from the germline V gene (reference sequence). DNA for the CDR3: TGTGCCAGCAGTTTAGCGGGAGGTTTCAATGAGCAGTTCTTC. This sequence encodes CASSLAGGFNEQFF.

The V call is TRBV23-1, the J call TRBJ2-6, with D unresolved. TRBV23-1 carries the ORF label, with uncertain function. The V gene lost 7 bases and the J gene lost 2 bases, with 12 bases spanning the gap. CDR3 length: 15 residues. The CDR3 loop is CASIVSSAGANVLTF. In DNA, the CDR3 is TGCGCCAGCATTGTCTCGTCTGCTGGGGCCAACGTCCTGACTTTC.

The chain couples TRBV28 to TRBJ2-5; TRBD2 matches at 12 bases. Germline loops: CDR1 MDHEN, CDR2 SYDVKM. Trimming at V came to 9 bases and at J to 5 bases, leaving 7 bases not matched to a gene. This CDR3 has 14 residues. The CDR3 spells CASSGLAGRETQYF. The CDR3 bases are TGTGCCAGTTCAGGACTAGCGGGACGGGAGACCCAGTACTTC.

The J gene is TRBJ1-5, the V gene TRBV15; 9 bases fit TRBD1. Germline CDR1 LNHNV, CDR2 YYDKDF (reference sequence). V shed 1 base, J shed 2 bases, and the junction held 12 bases outside the gene matches. The CDR3 has 19 residues. CDR3 nucleotides: TGTGCCACCAGCAGAGGCAAACGGGACAGGGCTTTGGGCAATCAGCCCCAGCATTTT. Translation: CATSRGKRDRALGNQPQHF.